This passage covers 25 T cell receptor beta chains from one sample sequenced in a study of T cells in Graves' hyperthyroidism and ophthalmopathy. Regions amplified from RNA transcripts were the TCR beta CDR3 regions. An initial round of RT-PCR targeting the TCR CDR3 relied on the HTBI primer set. One entry per CDR3 protein results from TCRdb running MiXCR on the multiplex PCR reads. The sample includes under 450,000 distinct CDR3 sequences, approximately 15% of them seen just once. The sequenced material came from blood. The source is a woman younger than 35 with Graves' hyperthyroidism.

This clonotype was seen many times. This chain connects TRBV10-3 to TRBJ2-3; 9 positions agree with TRBD2. V lost 0 bases and J lost 5; bases outside the gene matches: 18. CDR3 length: 20 residues. Germline V lookup: CDR1 ENHRY, CDR2 SYGVKD. The CDR3: CAISESPLGGAFSGGDTQYF. DNA of the CDR3: TGTGCCATCAGTGAGTCCCCCCTCGGGGGGGCCTTTAGCGGGGGAGATACGCAGTATTTT.

By its share, this clonotype is large (0.1 to 1%). The chain joins TRBV20-1 to TRBJ1-5; a possible D gene is TRBD1 (5 bases). CDR1 and CDR2 (germline): DFQATT, SNEGSKA (reference sequence). The CDR3 contains 13 residues. V was clipped by 5 bases and J by 0 bases, with 8 bases between them. DNA of the CDR3: TGCAGTGCTTCTCAGGGTAGCAATCAGCCCCAGCATTTT. Its protein product is CSASQGSNQPQHF.

The chain links TRBV12-3 or TRBV12-4 to TRBJ2-7; 7 nucleotides align to TRBD2. Losses at the gene ends were 7 bases for V and 0 bases for J; bases not matched to a gene: 6. The CDR3 has 14 residues. The CDR3 DNA reads TGTGCCAGCATCGCCGGGACTATCTCCTACGAGCAGTACTTC. Residues: CASIAGTISYEQYF.

This clonotype came up many times. V usage is TRBV20-1 and J usage is TRBJ1-2; D remains ambiguous. CDR1 DFQATT and CDR2 SNEGSKA come from the germline V gene (reference sequence). This CDR3 is 12 amino acids long. Trimming pared 4 bases from V and 6 bases from J, leaving 12 bases between. CDR3 residues: CSATRAPNGYTF. CDR3 bases: TGCAGTGCTACTCGGGCCCCCAATGGCTACACCTTC.

On this clonotype itself: This may stem from a read error, because a much larger clone lies one nucleotide away. The chain recombines TRBV5-1 with TRBJ1-4; no reliable D call. Per germline, CDR1 SGHRS and CDR2 YFSETQ. CDR3 length: 14 amino acids. CDR3 residues: CASSLGQLNERLFF. The CDR3 DNA reads TGCGCCAGCAGCTTGGGACAACTTAATGAAAGACTGTTTTTT.

In its sample, this clonotype was seen many times. The genes are TRBV2 and TRBJ2-5, with D possibly TRBD2 on 6 matching bases. The CDR3 runs to 14 residues. V dropped 7 bases and J dropped 2 bases, with 14 bases sitting between them. The germline V gene encodes CDR1 SNHLY and CDR2 FYNNEI. Here the CDR3 reads CASIPGTLQETQYF. The CDR3 nucleotides are TGTGCCAGCATCCCCGGGACTCTACAAGAGACCCAGTACTTC. Using reference TRBV2 and TRBJ2-5 for the parts outside the CDR3, the full variable domain is EPEVTQTPSHQVTQMGQEVILRCVPISNHLYFYWYRQILGQKVEFLVSFYNNEISEKSEIFDDQFSVERPDGSNFTLKIRSTKLEDSAMYFCASIPGTLQETQYFGPGTRLLVL.

The table lists this clonotype with many counts. The chain uses TRBV7-3 and TRBJ2-1, with 14 bases matching TRBD2. V dropped 0 bases and J dropped 7; count of bases not matched to a gene: 8. Germline CDR1 and CDR2: SGHTA and FQGTGA. The CDR3 extends over 18 amino acids. Here the CDR3 reads CASSLTPGLAGEENEQFF. In nucleotides, the CDR3 is TGTGCCAGCAGCTTAACTCCGGGACTAGCGGGAGAGGAAAATGAGCAGTTCTTC.

This clonotype was recorded many times. This rearrangement joins TRBV30 to TRBJ2-3, with D possibly being TRBD2 (6 bases). Germline V gives CDR1 GTSNPN, CDR2 SVGIG (reference sequence). The V and J ends lost 7 bases and 6 bases respectively, with 14 bases between them. The CDR3 runs to 12 residues. CDR3 coding DNA: TGTGCCTTTTCCCATAGCGGTGATACGCAGTATTTT. Protein: CAFSHSGDTQYF.

The chain links TRBV3-1 to TRBJ2-5; TRBD2 matches at 8 bases. CDR1 LGHDT and CDR2 YNNKEL come from the germline V gene (reference sequence). With V trimmed by 4 bases and J by 7 bases, 11 bases remained unmatched. The CDR3 extends over 15 amino acids. The DNA for the CDR3 is TGTGCCAGCAGCCCCGGACTGGGGGCGGGGGGGACCCAGTACTTC. This translates into CASSPGLGAGGTQYF.

This chain connects TRBV9 to TRBJ1-6; D ambiguous. This CDR3 is 15 amino acids long. Per the germline V gene, CDR1 is SGDLS and CDR2 is YYNGEE. The V and J ends lost 4 bases and 3 bases respectively, with 11 bases between them. The CDR3 coding sequence is TGTGCCAGCAGCCCGAAGGGCGGCTATAATTCACCCCTCCACTTT. It codes for CASSPKGGYNSPLHF.

This clonotype was observed many times. V gene TRBV6-5 combines with J gene TRBJ2-1; 10 bases line up with TRBD1. The junction had 1 base not matched to a gene; V was cut back by 4 bases and J by 1 base. The CDR3 length is 15 residues. Germline loops: CDR1 MNHEY, CDR2 SVGAGI. The CDR3 DNA reads as TGTGCCAGCAGTTCGGGACAGGGGTCCTACAATGAGCAGTTCTTC. This translates into CASSSGQGSYNEQFF.

At least ten counts were recorded for this clonotype. J is TRBJ2-1 and V is TRBV12-3 or TRBV12-4; TRBD2 matches at 11 bases. Trimming at V came to 7 bases and at J to 8 bases, leaving 13 bases not matched to a gene. The CDR3 length is 16 residues. CDR3 nucleotides: TGTGCCAGCAACAAACCTTCTCTAGCGGGAGGACATGAGCAGTTCTTC. This encodes CASNKPSLAGGHEQFF.

This clonotype was detected ten times or more. The V gene is TRBV11-1, the J gene TRBJ2-3; D is undetermined. Germline V gene sequence: CDR1 SGHAT, CDR2 FQDESV (reference sequence). CDR3 length: 15 residues. Trimming pared 0 bases from V and 5 bases from J, leaving 12 bases between. As DNA, the CDR3 is TGTGCCAGCAGCTTAGCGGCCCGAGAGTTAGATACGCAGTATTTT. Residues: CASSLAARELDTQYF.

This clonotype was seen many times. This rearrangement joins TRBV2 to TRBJ1-2; 9 bases agree with TRBD1. The junction had 11 bases not matched to a gene; V was cut back by 8 bases and J by 4 bases. The length of the CDR3 is 15 residues. The germline CDR1 and CDR2 sequences are SNHLY and FYNNEI. CDR3 sequence: CASGRWDREGYGYTF. The DNA of the CDR3 is TGTGCCAGCGGACGGTGGGACAGGGAGGGCTATGGCTACACCTTC.

This clonotype has ten or more counts. V usage is TRBV2 and J usage is TRBJ2-5, with TRBD2 matching over 9 bases. The CDR3 sequence is 15 residues long. The germline gives CDR1 SNHLY, CDR2 FYNNEI. J gave up 0 bases and V 5 bases, and 4 bases lay outside the gene matches. CDR3 nucleotide sequence: TGTGCCAGCAGTACTAGCGGGTCCTACCAAGAGACCCAGTACTTC. Its protein product is CASSTSGSYQETQYF.

This clonotype came up a few times. The J gene is TRBJ1-4, the V gene TRBV30, with TRBD1 identical over 8 bases. The CDR3 spans 14 residues. Germline loops: CDR1 GTSNPN, CDR2 SVGIG (reference sequence). V gave up 3 bases and J gave up 9 bases; unmatched junction bases: 9. The CDR3 region is CAWSPGGAFKKLFF. CDR3 in DNA: TGTGCCTGGAGCCCAGGGGGCGCCTTTAAAAAACTGTTTTTT. Together with reference TRBV30 and TRBJ1-4, the CDR3 gives the full variable domain: SQTIHQWPATLVQPVGSPLSLECTVEGTSNPNLYWYRQAAGRGLQLLFYSVGIGQISSEVPQNLSASRPQDRQFILSSKKLLLSDSGFYLCAWSPGGAFKKLFFGSGTQLSVL.

This sequence joins TRBV9 and TRBJ2-2; D is ambiguous. The CDR3 runs to 15 residues. Looked up from germline, CDR1 is SGDLS and CDR2 is YYNGEE. V gave up 1 base and J gave up 7 bases, with 14 bases separating them. CDR3 loop: CASSVTGSGGGELFF. Here the CDR3 DNA reads TGTGCCAGCAGCGTAACCGGGTCAGGTGGCGGGGAGCTGTTTTTT.

This clonotype showed up many times. The chain carries TRBV5-1 and TRBJ2-3; 12 nucleotides line up with TRBD2. Unmatched junction bases numbered 12, after V lost 3 bases and J lost 7 bases. Germline V gives CDR1 SGHRS, CDR2 YFSETQ. The CDR3 has 17 residues. The CDR3 sequence: CASSSGLAGSVRNTQYF. DNA of the CDR3: TGCGCCAGCAGCTCGGGACTAGCGGGCTCCGTAAGAAATACGCAGTATTTT.

This clonotype was seen a few times. V usage is TRBV3-1 and J usage is TRBJ2-5, with 9 bases that match TRBD1. Trimming took 8 bases from V and 4 from J; bases not matched to a gene: 26. This CDR3 is 20 amino acids long. Germline CDR1 reads LGHDT; CDR2 reads YNNKEL (reference sequence). As DNA, the CDR3 is TGTGCCAGCTCTGCTTCCGGGACAGGGCGGATTGGCTGGGGTGCAGAGACCCAGTACTTC. Residues: CASSASGTGRIGWGAETQYF.

In this sample, this clonotype turned up many times. This sequence joins TRBV11-3 and TRBJ1-4; TRBD1 might be the D (5 bases). V lost 5 bases and J 8 bases, leaving 12 bases between the germline ends. This CDR3 is built from 13 residues. Germline-derived CDR1 and CDR2 are SGHNT and YENEEA. The CDR3 sequence: CASSAGLGEKLFF. CDR3 DNA sequence: TGTGCCAGCAGCGCAGGGCTTGGGGAAAAACTGTTTTTT.

J is TRBJ2-7 and V is TRBV20-1; D is perhaps TRBD2 (5 bases). The germline V and J ends were trimmed by 6 bases and 3 bases, with 15 bases remaining between them. CDR3 length: 13 residues. CDR1 and CDR2 (germline): DFQATT, SNEGSKA (reference sequence). DNA of the CDR3: TGCAGTGCCCTCCGGACTGGCTTCTACGAGCAGTACTTC. Translation gives CSALRTGFYEQYF.

There are many counts of this clonotype. This chain connects TRBV11-3 to TRBJ2-3, with TRBD1 identical over 10 bases. The length of the CDR3 is 15 residues. CDR1 SGHNT and CDR2 YENEEA come from the germline V gene. Trimming at V came to 5 bases and at J to 6 bases, leaving 8 bases not matched to a gene. The CDR3 DNA reads TGTGCCAGCAGCGCCCAGACAGGGGGCTGGGATACGCAGTATTTT. It encodes CASSAQTGGWDTQYF.

This clonotype has a count of ten or more. The J gene is TRBJ2-3, the V gene TRBV11-2; possible D gene TRBD2, 6 bases. Trimming shortened V by 4 bases and J by 8 bases, and 13 bases separated the two germline ends. Germline V gene data show CDR1 as SGHAT and CDR2 as FQNNGV. This CDR3 is 13 amino acids long. The CDR3 nucleotides are TGTGCCAGCAGCTCGCGGACTACACCTACGCAGTATTTT. This codes for CASSSRTTPTQYF.

Of note for this clonotype: This may be a read error: a much more frequent sequence differs by one nucleotide. The V call is TRBV5-4, the J call TRBJ2-2, with a tentative D call TRBD1 (5 bases). V was shortened by 2 bases and J by 1 base, with 6 bases between the two germline ends. This CDR3 is 14 amino acids long. Germline V lookup: CDR1 SGHNT, CDR2 YYREEE (reference sequence). Here the CDR3 reads CASSFQGNTGELFF. The CDR3 DNA reads TGTGCCAGCAGCTTCCAGGGGAACACCGGGGAGCTGTTTTTT.

There are many counts of this clonotype. V gene TRBV7-9 combines with J gene TRBJ1-5; D not resolved. Trimming shortened V by 2 bases and J by 9 bases, and 14 bases separated the two germline ends. This CDR3 region has 14 residues. Germline V CDR1 and CDR2: SEHNR, FQNEAQ (reference sequence). CDR3: CASSLSEGAGPQHF. The CDR3 DNA is TGTGCCAGCAGCTTAAGTGAGGGAGCGGGGCCCCAGCATTTT.